Below, 15 T cell receptor beta chains from the same sample are listed, as sequenced in a study of CD8 T cells in Susac syndrome (dated by TCRdb to the late 2010s). Library generation was performed with the immunoSEQ multiplex PCR assay. RNA was extracted using the RNeasy kit, and roughly 0.5 to 1 microgram was reverse transcribed with random hexamers. TCRdb applied fastp at Q25 and MiXCR to the public reads, then kept only in-frame beta chains. Entries are consolidated by CDR3 protein sequence, retaining the most common genes and DNA. This sample holds around 180,000 distinct CDR3 sequences; around 94% were observed only once. 0.12% of the sample rests with the top ten. Specimen: CD4+ T cells from PBMCs. The receptors were sampled from a human donor with Susac syndrome.

The chain employs TRBV11-2 and TRBJ1-3, with D perhaps TRBD1 (5 bases). Germline V gene lookup returns CDR1 SGHAT and CDR2 FQNNGV. The CDR3 contains 17 residues. V was clipped by 0 bases and J by 3 bases, with 15 bases between them. CDR3 amino acids: CASSLDRVGPLGNTIYF. The CDR3, as DNA: TGTGCCAGCAGCTTAGATCGGGTGGGACCTCTTGGAAACACCATATATTTT.

The rearrangement links TRBV11-2 to TRBJ2-7; tentative D call: TRBD2 (6 bases). This CDR3 is 14 amino acids long. V lost 5 bases and J 2 bases, leaving 13 bases between the germline ends. Germline CDR1 is SGHAT and CDR2 is FQNNGV. The CDR3 coding sequence is TGTGCCAGCAGCGTCGGGGGTCATACCTACGAGCAGTACTTC. The encoded protein is CASSVGGHTYEQYF.

The chain employs TRBV25-1 and TRBJ2-3; D unresolved. The ends were cut back, 7 bases at V and 0 bases at J, with 8 bases in the middle. The CDR3 runs 13 residues. Germline assignment: CDR1 MGHDK and CDR2 SYGVNS. In DNA form, the CDR3 reads TGTGCCAGCATCGGACGGAGCACAGATACGCAGTATTTT. Its translation: CASIGRSTDTQYF.

The V and J genes are TRBV29-1 and TRBJ2-1; 15 bases fit TRBD2. CDR3 length: 16 amino acids. Germline V lookup: CDR1 SQVTM, CDR2 ANQGSEA. Trimming took 6 bases from V and 0 from J; bases not matched to a gene: 3. The CDR3: CSVGTSGGSSYNEQFF. CDR3 nucleotide sequence: TGCAGCGTCGGGACTAGCGGGGGGAGCTCCTACAATGAGCAGTTCTTC.

V is TRBV12-5 and J is TRBJ2-5, with unresolved D. Looked up from germline, CDR1 is LGHNT and CDR2 is FRNRAP. With 10 bases removed from V and 2 bases from J, the gap between germline ends came to 20 bases. This CDR3 comprises 15 residues. CDR3 sequence reads: CATESPPQIQETQYF. The CDR3 coding sequence is TGTGCTACAGAGTCCCCACCACAGATACAAGAGACCCAGTACTTC.

The gene calls are TRBV7-9 and TRBJ1-3; D unresolved. This CDR3 is 15 amino acids long. The germline V and J ends were trimmed by 0 bases and 0 bases, with 6 bases remaining between them. Germline V gene sequence: CDR1 SEHNR, CDR2 FQNEAQ (reference sequence). CDR3 region: CASSLAVGSGNTIYF. CDR3 nucleotides: TGTGCCAGCAGCTTAGCGGTGGGCTCTGGAAACACCATATATTTT. The full variable domain, with the rest looked up from reference TRBV7-9 and TRBJ1-3, is DTGVSQNPRHKITKRGQNVTFRCDPISEHNRLYWYRQTLGQGPEFLTYFQNEAQLEKSRLLSDRFSAERPKGSFSTLEIQRTEQGDSAMYLCASSLAVGSGNTIYFGEGSWLTVV.

The rearrangement links TRBV2 to TRBJ1-5; 8 bases line up with TRBD1. The CDR3 has 18 residues. Germline lookup yields CDR1 SNHLY and CDR2 FYNNEI. Unmatched junction bases numbered 10, after V lost 3 bases and J lost 0 bases. CDR3 residues: CASSEGRGRRFSNQPQHF. The CDR3 DNA sequence: TGTGCCAGCAGTGAGGGCAGGGGGCGCAGATTTAGCAATCAGCCCCAGCATTTT.

This clonotype was picked up one time. This rearrangement joins TRBV2 to TRBJ2-1, with 10 positions matching TRBD2. CDR1 SNHLY and CDR2 FYNNEI come from the germline V gene. CDR3 length: 16 amino acids. The trim removed 3 bases at V and 1 base at J, leaving 3 bases unmatched. The CDR3: CASSESGGASYNEQFF. DNA for the CDR3: TGTGCCAGCAGTGAGAGCGGGGGGGCTTCCTACAATGAGCAGTTCTTC.

The V call is TRBV29-1, the J call TRBJ1-1; possible D gene TRBD1, 6 bases. Trimming left V 5 bases short and J 7 bases short, with 14 bases between. The length of the CDR3 is 12 residues. Per germline, CDR1 SQVTM and CDR2 ANQGSEA. CDR3 sequence reads: CSVSRGAFEAFF. As DNA, the CDR3 is TGCAGCGTTTCCAGGGGAGCGTTTGAAGCTTTCTTT.

This chain joins TRBV7-8 and TRBJ2-5; D is possibly TRBD1 or TRBD2 (5 bases each). CDR3 length: 15 amino acids. Germline V gives CDR1 SGHVS, CDR2 FQNEAQ. V was cut by 4 bases and J by 1 base, with 13 bases left in between. CDR3 nucleotides: TGTGCCAGCAGCTCCTCTTGGGGGATCCAAGAGACCCAGTACTTC. It yields the protein CASSSSWGIQETQYF.

V and J are TRBV15 and TRBJ2-1; 10 bases line up with TRBD2. The CDR3 is made up of 16 amino acids. Germline assignment: CDR1 LNHNV and CDR2 YYDKDF (reference sequence). J lost 10 bases, V lost 0 bases, and 9 bases had no gene match. The CDR3 reads CATSRDKSGGAGEQFF. The CDR3 DNA reads as TGTGCCACCAGCAGAGATAAGAGCGGGGGGGCGGGGGAGCAGTTCTTC.

The chain combines TRBV6-1 with TRBJ1-5, with D hard to call. V was trimmed by 0 bases and J by 3 bases, leaving 9 bases between them. The CDR3 extends over 15 amino acids. CDR1 is MNHNS and CDR2 is SASEGT in the germline V gene. In nucleotides, the CDR3 is TGTGCCAGCAGTGAAGCTGGGGAATTCAATCAGCCCCAGCATTTT. This gives the protein CASSEAGEFNQPQHF.

The rearrangement uses TRBV7-2 and TRBJ2-5; 10 nucleotides agree with TRBD2. The length of the CDR3 is 16 residues. Trimming cost V 5 bases and J 4 bases; bases outside gene matches: 10. CDR1 is SGHTA and CDR2 is FQGNSA in the germline V gene. The CDR3 coding sequence is TGTGCCAGCAGCCAAGGGCCAGCGGGGGGGGCAGAGACCCAGTACTTC. Residues: CASSQGPAGGAETQYF.

The chain uses TRBV5-6 and TRBJ2-5; D ambiguous. This CDR3 comprises 12 residues. The germline CDR1 and CDR2 sequences are SGHDT and YYEEEE. V lost 4 bases and J 7 bases, leaving 11 bases between the germline ends. This CDR3 reads CASSPDGGTQYF. The DNA for the CDR3 is TGTGCCAGCAGCCCCGATGGCGGGACCCAGTACTTC. The full variable domain, with the rest looked up from reference TRBV5-6 and TRBJ2-5, is DAGVTQSPTHLIKTRGQQVTLRCSPKSGHDTVSWYQQALGQGPQFIFQYYEEEERQRGNFPDRFSGHQFPNYSSELNVNALLLGDSALYLCASSPDGGTQYFGPGTRLLVL.

The rearrangement links TRBV18 to TRBJ2-6; D is unclear. Trimming cost V 0 bases and J 4 bases, with 7 bases left between them. CDR1 is KGHSH and CDR2 is LQKENI in the germline V gene. The CDR3 has 15 amino acids. The DNA for the CDR3 is TGTGCCAGCTCACCACCGAAAGGGGGGGCCAACGTCCTGACTTTC. This translates into CASSPPKGGANVLTF.